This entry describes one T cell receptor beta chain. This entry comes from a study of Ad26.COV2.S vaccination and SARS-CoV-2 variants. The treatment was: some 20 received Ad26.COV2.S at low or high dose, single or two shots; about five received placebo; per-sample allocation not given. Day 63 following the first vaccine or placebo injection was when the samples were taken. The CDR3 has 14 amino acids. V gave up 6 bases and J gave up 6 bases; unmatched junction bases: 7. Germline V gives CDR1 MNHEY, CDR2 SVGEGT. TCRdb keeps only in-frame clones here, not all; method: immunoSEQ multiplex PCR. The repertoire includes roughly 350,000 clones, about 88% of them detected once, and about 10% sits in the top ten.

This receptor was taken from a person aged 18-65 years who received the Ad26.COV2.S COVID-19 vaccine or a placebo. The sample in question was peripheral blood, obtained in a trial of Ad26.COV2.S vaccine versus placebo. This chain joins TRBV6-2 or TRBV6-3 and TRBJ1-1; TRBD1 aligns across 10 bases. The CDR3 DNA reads TGTGCCAGCAGCCGCGGGACAGGGGTCGCTGAAGCTTTCTTT. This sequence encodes CASSRGTGVAEAFF.